Listed here are 9 T cell receptor beta chains from one sample, sequenced in a study of shared clonotypes between healthy human individuals. Clones were read by immunoSEQ multiplex PCR, and TCRdb kept only the in-frame ones, dropping some. The sample lists about 2.1 million clones, 90% to 95% occurring once. Positively selected for CCR7, the CD45RO-negative cells used as naive CD8 cells excluded terminally differentiated effector memory CD45RA+ cells. The specimen sequenced was naive CD8+ T cells from PBMCs. The receptors derive from a young man in good health. Some clones in this sample may be carry-over from other donors' samples.

V gene TRBV29-1 combines with J gene TRBJ1-2; 8 nucleotides agree with TRBD1. There are 15 residues in the CDR3. The J segment lost 2 bases and the V segment lost 8 bases, leaving 13 bases of the junction unmatched. CDR1 is SQVTM and CDR2 is ANQGSEA in the germline V gene. CDR3 nucleotide sequence: TGCAGCTATGAGGACAGGGTGTGGGAGAACTATGGCTACACCTTC. This translates into CSYEDRVWENYGYTF.

Written as DNA, the CDR3 is TGTGCCAGCAGCGAAACAGGACCCACCCCCGAAAAACTGTTTTTT. Translated: CASSETGPTPEKLFF. The chain has TRBV2 and TRBJ1-4; tentatively, D is TRBD1 (5 bases). V gave up 6 bases and J gave up 8 bases, with 19 bases separating them. The germline V gene has CDR1 SNHLY and CDR2 FYNNEI. CDR3 length: 15 amino acids. Complete variable domain (other parts from reference TRBV2 and TRBJ1-4): EPEVTQTPSHQVTQMGQEVILRCVPISNHLYFYWYRQILGQKVEFLVSFYNNEISEKSEIFDDQFSVERPDGSNFTLKIRSTKLEDSAMYFCASSETGPTPEKLFFGSGTQLSVL.

This chain connects TRBV9 to TRBJ2-3, with TRBD2 identical over 12 bases. V lost 2 bases and J lost 4; bases outside the gene matches: 5. Germline V gene sequence: CDR1 SGDLS, CDR2 YYNGEE. The CDR3 covers 16 residues. The CDR3 region has the DNA TGTGCCAGCAGCGTGACTAGCGGGAGAAATTCAGATACGCAGTATTTT. Translating it yields CASSVTSGRNSDTQYF.

The chain links TRBV7-2 to TRBJ2-7, with D perhaps matching TRBD2 (6 bases). This CDR3 region has 15 residues. Trimming removed 2 bases from V and 2 bases from J, with 13 bases in between. Germline CDR1 and CDR2: SGHTA and FQGNSA. The CDR3 DNA reads TGTGCCAGCAGCTTAACTAGCTGGGCCACCTACGAGCAGTACTTC. Amino acid sequence: CASSLTSWATYEQYF.

The rearrangement joins TRBV7-8 to TRBJ2-7; the match to TRBD2 covers 7 bases. Germline V gene sequence: CDR1 SGHVS, CDR2 FQNEAQ. CDR3 size: 14 residues. With V trimmed by 5 bases and J by 2 bases, 6 bases remained unmatched. The CDR3 nucleotides read TGTGCCAGCAGCCCGGATAGCGGGCCCTACGAGCAGTACTTC. Its translation: CASSPDSGPYEQYF.

This chain connects TRBV5-1 to TRBJ1-1, with 7 bases lining up with TRBD1. CDR1 SGHRS and CDR2 YFSETQ come from the germline V gene. After removal of 0 bases from V and 6 bases from J, the junction contained 2 bases not matched to a gene. The CDR3 sequence is 13 residues long. The CDR3 is CASSLGQGPEAFF. The CDR3 region has the DNA TGCGCCAGCAGCTTGGGACAGGGCCCTGAAGCTTTCTTT.

The CDR3, as DNA: TGTGCCAGCAGCTCGGTAGGGATCTCCTACGAGCAGTACTTC. It specifies CASSSVGISYEQYF. The chain joins TRBV11-1 to TRBJ2-7; D unresolved. CDR1 is SGHAT, CDR2 FQDESV, per germline (reference sequence). The CDR3 spans 14 residues. Trimming pared 4 bases from V and 0 bases from J, leaving 10 bases between. Full variable domain (rest looked up from reference TRBV11-1 and TRBJ2-7): EAEVAQSPRYKITEKSQAVAFWCDPISGHATLYWYRQILGQGPELLVQFQDESVVDDSQLPKDRFSAERLKGVDSTLKIQPAELGDSAMYLCASSSVGISYEQYFGPGTRLTVT.

The rearrangement uses TRBV19 and TRBJ2-2; 9 nucleotides agree with TRBD2. The germline CDR1 and CDR2 sequences are LNHDA and SQIVND (reference sequence). There are 17 residues in the CDR3. Trimming took 6 bases from V and 10 from J; bases not matched to a gene: 18. CDR3: CASRTVVVSGSSEELFF. The CDR3 DNA follows: TGTGCCAGTAGGACCGTCGTTGTTAGCGGGAGTTCGGAGGAGCTGTTTTTT.

A word on this clone: Other DNA sequences in the same sample also yield this CDR3. The J gene is TRBJ2-7, the V gene TRBV6-5; TRBD1 or TRBD2 may be the D gene (5 bases each). The CDR3 length is 14 residues. The germline V gene has CDR1 MNHEY and CDR2 SVGAGI. V lost 1 base to trimming and J lost 1 base, with 8 bases between them. The CDR3 DNA is TGTGCCAGCAGTTACTGGGGGTCTTCCTACGAGCAGTACTTC. It specifies CASSYWGSSYEQYF.